This T cell receptor (beta chain) was obtained from a study of blood T cell repertoires in COVID-19. About the research overall: The analysed material was cDNA or gDNA that came from T cells, B-cell-depleted T cells, or PBMCs.

The V gene's germline CDR1 is SQVTM and CDR2 ANQGSEA. This CDR3 spans 15 amino acids. Trimming left V 4 bases short and J 7 bases short, with 20 bases between. Here immunoSEQ multiplex PCR was the method, and the copy in TCRdb shows in-frame clones only, minus some. The top ten hold 9.7% of the sample, which has 200,000 to 250,000 clones, 84% seen once. The chain recombines TRBV29-1 with TRBJ2-1; D is possibly TRBD1 (5 bases). The sequenced material came from peripheral blood. This TCR came from a man over 45 with active or convalescent COVID-19. CDR3 sequence (DNA): TGCAGCGTTGGAAGGGGTCGACAGACTTTAAATGAGCAGTTCTTC. Amino acids: CSVGRGRQTLNEQFF.